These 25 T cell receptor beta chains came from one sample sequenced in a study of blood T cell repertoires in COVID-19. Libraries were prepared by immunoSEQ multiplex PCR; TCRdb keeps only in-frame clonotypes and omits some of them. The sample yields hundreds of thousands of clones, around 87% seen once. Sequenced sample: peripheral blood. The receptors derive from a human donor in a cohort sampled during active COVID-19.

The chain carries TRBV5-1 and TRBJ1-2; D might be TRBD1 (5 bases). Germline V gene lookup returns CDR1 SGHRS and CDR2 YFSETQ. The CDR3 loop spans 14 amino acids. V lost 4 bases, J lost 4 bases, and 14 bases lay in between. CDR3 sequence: CASSPQGFGYGYTF. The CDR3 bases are TGCGCCAGCAGCCCCCAGGGATTTGGCTATGGCTACACCTTC.

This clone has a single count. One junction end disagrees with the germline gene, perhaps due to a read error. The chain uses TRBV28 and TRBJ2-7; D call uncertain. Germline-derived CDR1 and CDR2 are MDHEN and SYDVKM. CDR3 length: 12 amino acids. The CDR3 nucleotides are TGTGCCAGCAGTGTTGGCTCCGACGAGCAGTACTTC. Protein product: CASSVGSDEQYF.

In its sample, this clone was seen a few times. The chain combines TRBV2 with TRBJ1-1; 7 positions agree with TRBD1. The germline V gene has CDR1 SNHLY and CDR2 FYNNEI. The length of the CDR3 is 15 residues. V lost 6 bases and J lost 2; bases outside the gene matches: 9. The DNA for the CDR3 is TGTGCCAGCAGAGACATCTTAGGGGGCAACACTGAAGCTTTCTTT. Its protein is CASRDILGGNTEAFF.

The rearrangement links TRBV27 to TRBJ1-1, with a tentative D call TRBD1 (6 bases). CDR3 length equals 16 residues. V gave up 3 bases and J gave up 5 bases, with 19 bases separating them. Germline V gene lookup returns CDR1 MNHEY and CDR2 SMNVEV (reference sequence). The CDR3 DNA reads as TGTGCCAGCAGTTTCCGGGCCAGGGGTCGAGGGACTGAAGCTTTCTTT. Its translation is CASSFRARGRGTEAFF.

The CDR3, as DNA: TGTGCCTGGGGTCTTGAATGGACAGGGCGGACAGAAAAACTGTTTTTT. Protein product: CAWGLEWTGRTEKLFF. The J gene is TRBJ1-4, the V gene TRBV30; TRBD1 matches at 8 bases. Germline-derived CDR1 and CDR2 are GTSNPN and SVGIG (reference sequence). The CDR3 extends over 16 amino acids. V lost 5 bases and J lost 8; bases outside the gene matches: 16.

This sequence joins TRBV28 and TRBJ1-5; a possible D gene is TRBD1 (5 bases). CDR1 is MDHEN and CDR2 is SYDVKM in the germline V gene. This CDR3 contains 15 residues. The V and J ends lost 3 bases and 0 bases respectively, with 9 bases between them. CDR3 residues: CASSLGLTSNQPQHF. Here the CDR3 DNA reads TGTGCCAGCAGTTTGGGGCTTACTAGCAATCAGCCCCAGCATTTT. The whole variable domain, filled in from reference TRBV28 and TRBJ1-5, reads DVKVTQSSRYLVKRTGEKVFLECVQDMDHENMFWYRQDPGLGLRLIYFSYDVKMKEKGDIPEGYSVSREKKERFSLILESASTNQTSMYLCASSLGLTSNQPQHFGDGTRLSIL.

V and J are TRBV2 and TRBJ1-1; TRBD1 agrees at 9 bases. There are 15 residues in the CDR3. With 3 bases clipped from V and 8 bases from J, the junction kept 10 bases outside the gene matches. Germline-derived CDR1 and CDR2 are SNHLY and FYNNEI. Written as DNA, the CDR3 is TGTGCCAGCAGTGACTCCCCCGGGACAGGGTTGGAAGCTTTCTTT. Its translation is CASSDSPGTGLEAFF.

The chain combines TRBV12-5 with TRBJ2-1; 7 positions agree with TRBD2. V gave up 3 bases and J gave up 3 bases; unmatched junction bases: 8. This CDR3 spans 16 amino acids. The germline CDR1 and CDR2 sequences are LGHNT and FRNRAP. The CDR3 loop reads CASGFKGLGDYNEQFF. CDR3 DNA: TGTGCTAGTGGTTTTAAAGGACTAGGGGACTACAATGAGCAGTTCTTC.

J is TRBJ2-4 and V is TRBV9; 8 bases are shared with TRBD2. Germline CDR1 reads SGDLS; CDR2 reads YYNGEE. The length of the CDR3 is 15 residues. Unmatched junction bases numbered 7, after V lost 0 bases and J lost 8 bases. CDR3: CASSVDGGRRDIQYF. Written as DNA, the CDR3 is TGTGCCAGCAGCGTAGACGGCGGGAGGAGGGACATTCAGTACTTC.

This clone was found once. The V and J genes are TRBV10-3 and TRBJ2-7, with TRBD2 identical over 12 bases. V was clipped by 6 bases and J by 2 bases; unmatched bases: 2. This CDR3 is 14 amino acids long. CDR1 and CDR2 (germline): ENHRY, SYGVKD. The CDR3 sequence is CAIRRTSGAYEQYF. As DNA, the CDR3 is TGTGCCATCAGGCGGACTAGCGGGGCCTACGAGCAGTACTTC.

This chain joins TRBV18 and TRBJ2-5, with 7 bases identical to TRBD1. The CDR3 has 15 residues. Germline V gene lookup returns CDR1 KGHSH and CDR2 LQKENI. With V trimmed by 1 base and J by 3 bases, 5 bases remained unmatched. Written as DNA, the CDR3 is TGTGCCAGCTCACCACTACAGGGGCGAGAAGAGACCCAGTACTTC. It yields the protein CASSPLQGREETQYF.

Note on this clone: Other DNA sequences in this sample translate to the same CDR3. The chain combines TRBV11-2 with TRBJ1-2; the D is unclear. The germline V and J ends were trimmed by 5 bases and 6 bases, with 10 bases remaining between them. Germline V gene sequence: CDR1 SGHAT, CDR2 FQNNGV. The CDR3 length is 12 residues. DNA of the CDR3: TGTGCCAGCAGCCTTGAGGGAGATGGCTACACCTTC. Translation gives CASSLEGDGYTF.

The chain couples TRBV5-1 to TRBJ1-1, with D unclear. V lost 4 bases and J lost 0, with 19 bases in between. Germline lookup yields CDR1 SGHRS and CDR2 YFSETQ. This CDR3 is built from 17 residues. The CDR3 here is CASSPGIGEGLNTEAFF. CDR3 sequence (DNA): TGCGCCAGCAGCCCGGGTATCGGGGAAGGCTTGAACACTGAAGCTTTCTTT. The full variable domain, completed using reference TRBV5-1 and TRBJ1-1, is KAGVTQTPRYLIKTRGQQVTLSCSPISGHRSVSWYQQTPGQGLQFLFEYFSETQRNKGNFPGRFSGRQFSNSRSEMNVSTLELGDSALYLCASSPGIGEGLNTEAFFGQGTRLTVV.

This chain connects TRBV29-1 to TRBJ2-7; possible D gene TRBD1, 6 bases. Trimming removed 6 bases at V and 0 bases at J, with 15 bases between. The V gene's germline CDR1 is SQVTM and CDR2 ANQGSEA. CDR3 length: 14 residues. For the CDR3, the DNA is TGCAGCGTCACCCGGACAGCTAGCTCCTACGAGCAGTACTTC. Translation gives CSVTRTASSYEQYF.

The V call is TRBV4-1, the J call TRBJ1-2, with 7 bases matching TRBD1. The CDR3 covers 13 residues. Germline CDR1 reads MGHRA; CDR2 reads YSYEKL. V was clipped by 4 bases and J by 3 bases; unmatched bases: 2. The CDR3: CASSLGTDYGYTF. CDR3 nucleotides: TGCGCCAGCAGCCTGGGGACAGACTATGGCTACACCTTC.

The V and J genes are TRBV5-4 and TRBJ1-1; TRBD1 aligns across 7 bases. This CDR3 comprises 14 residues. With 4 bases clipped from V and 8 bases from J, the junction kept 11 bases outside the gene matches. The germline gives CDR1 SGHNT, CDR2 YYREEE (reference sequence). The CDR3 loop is CASSGPGQNTEAFF. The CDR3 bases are TGTGCCAGCAGCGGGCCGGGACAGAATACCGAAGCTTTCTTT.

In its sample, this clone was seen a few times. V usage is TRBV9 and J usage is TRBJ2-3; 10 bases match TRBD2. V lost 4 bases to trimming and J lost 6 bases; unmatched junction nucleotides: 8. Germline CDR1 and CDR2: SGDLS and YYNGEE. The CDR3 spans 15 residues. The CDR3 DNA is TGTGCCAGCAGCCTTACGACTAGCGGGTTGGATACGCAGTATTTT. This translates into CASSLTTSGLDTQYF. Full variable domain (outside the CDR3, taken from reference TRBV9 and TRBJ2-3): DSGVTQTPKHLITATGQRVTLRCSPRSGDLSVYWYQQSLDQGLQFLIQYYNGEERAKGNILERFSAQQFPDLHSELNLSSLELGDSALYFCASSLTTSGLDTQYFGPGTRLTVL.

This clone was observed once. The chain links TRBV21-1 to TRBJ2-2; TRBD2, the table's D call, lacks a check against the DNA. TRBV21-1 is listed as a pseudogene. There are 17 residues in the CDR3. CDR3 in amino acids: CASSIRRAGGLTGELFF. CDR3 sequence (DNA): TGTGCCAGCAGCATAAGGAGGGCAGGAGGGTTGACCGGGGAGCTGTTTTTT.

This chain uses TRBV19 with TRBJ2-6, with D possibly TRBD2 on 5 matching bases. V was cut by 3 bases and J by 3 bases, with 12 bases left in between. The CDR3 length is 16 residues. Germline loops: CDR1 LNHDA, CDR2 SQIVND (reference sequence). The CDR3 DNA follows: TGTGCCAGTAGTATGAGGGATAGTAGTGGGGCCAACGTCCTGACTTTC. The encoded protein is CASSMRDSSGANVLTF.

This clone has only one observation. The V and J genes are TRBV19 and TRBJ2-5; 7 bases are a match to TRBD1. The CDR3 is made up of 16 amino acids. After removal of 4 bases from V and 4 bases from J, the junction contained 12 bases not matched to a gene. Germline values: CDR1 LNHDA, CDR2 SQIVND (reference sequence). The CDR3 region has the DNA TGTGCCAGTAGTACCTCACAGGGGAACGCCCGAGAGACCCAGTACTTC. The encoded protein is CASSTSQGNARETQYF.

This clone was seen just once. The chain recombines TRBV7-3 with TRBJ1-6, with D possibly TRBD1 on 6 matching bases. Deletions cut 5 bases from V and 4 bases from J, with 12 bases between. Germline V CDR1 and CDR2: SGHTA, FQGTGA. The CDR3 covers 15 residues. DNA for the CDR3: TGTGCCAGCAGCCTCGGAGGACAGTATAATTCACCCCTCCACTTT. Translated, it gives CASSLGGQYNSPLHF. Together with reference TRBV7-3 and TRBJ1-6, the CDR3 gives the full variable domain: GAGVSQTPSNKVTEKGKYVELRCDPISGHTALYWYRQSLGQGPEFLIYFQGTGAADDSGLPNDRFFAVRPEGSVSTLKIQRTERGDSAVYLCASSLGGQYNSPLHFGNGTRLTVT.

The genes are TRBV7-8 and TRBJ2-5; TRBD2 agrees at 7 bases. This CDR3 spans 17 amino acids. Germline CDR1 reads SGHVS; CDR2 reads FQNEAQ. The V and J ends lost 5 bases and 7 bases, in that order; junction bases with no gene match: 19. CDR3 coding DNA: TGTGCCAGCAGCCCCACCCGGGGGGTTACAAAGAGGCGGACCCAGTACTTC. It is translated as CASSPTRGVTKRRTQYF. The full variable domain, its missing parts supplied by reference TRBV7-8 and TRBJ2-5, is GAGVSQSPRYKVAKRGQDVALRCDPISGHVSLFWYQQALGQGPEFLTYFQNEAQLDKSGLPSDRFFAERPEGSVSTLKIQRTQQEDSAVYLCASSPTRGVTKRRTQYFGPGTRLLVL.

In DNA, the CDR3 is TGTGCCAGCAGCCCGGGGACAGGGGGCGGCTACGAGCAGTACTTC. Its protein product is CASSPGTGGGYEQYF. The chain joins TRBV7-8 to TRBJ2-7, with TRBD1 identical over 12 bases. CDR3 length equals 15 residues. The junction had 5 bases not matched to a gene; V was cut back by 5 bases and J by 3 bases. The germline V gene has CDR1 SGHVS and CDR2 FQNEAQ.

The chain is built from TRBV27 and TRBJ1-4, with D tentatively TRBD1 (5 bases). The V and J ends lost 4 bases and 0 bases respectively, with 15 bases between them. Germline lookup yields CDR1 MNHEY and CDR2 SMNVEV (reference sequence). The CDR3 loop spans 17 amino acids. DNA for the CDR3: TGTGCCAGCAGTTCCAACCCCCGACAGACAACTAATGAAAAACTGTTTTTT. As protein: CASSSNPRQTTNEKLFF.

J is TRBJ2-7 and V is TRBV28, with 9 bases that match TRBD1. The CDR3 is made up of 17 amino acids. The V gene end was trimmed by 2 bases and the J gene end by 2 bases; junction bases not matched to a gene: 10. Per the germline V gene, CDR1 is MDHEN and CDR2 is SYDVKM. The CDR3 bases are TGTGCCAGCAGTTTACAGGGGGGGACAGGGTTGCCCTACGAGCAGTACTTC. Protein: CASSLQGGTGLPYEQYF. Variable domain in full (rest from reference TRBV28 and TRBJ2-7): DVKVTQSSRYLVKRTGEKVFLECVQDMDHENMFWYRQDPGLGLRLIYFSYDVKMKEKGDIPEGYSVSREKKERFSLILESASTNQTSMYLCASSLQGGTGLPYEQYFGPGTRLTVT.